This record concerns one T cell receptor beta chain sequence. immunoSEQ v3.0 was run at survey level. Clones were sequenced by immunoSEQ multiplex PCR, and TCRdb holds only the in-frame ones, with some missing. The sample lists 30,000 or so clones, 78% occurring once. This CDR3 has 17 amino acids. The V gene lost 3 bases and the J gene lost 4 bases, with 19 bases spanning the gap. CDR1 is LNHDA, CDR2 SQIVND, per germline (reference sequence). This entry comes from a study of long-term antiretroviral therapy in people with HIV. The sequence was obtained from a man between 18 and 35 years old with HIV. The chain is built from TRBV19 and TRBJ2-1, with a tentative D call TRBD1 (7 bases). This specimen was unsorted PBMCs, taken 1.5 years before starting antiretroviral therapy. This chain's CDR3 is CASSITTGDFRYNEQFF. CDR3 sequence (DNA): TGTGCCAGTAGTATTACCACAGGGGACTTTAGGTACAATGAGCAGTTCTTC.